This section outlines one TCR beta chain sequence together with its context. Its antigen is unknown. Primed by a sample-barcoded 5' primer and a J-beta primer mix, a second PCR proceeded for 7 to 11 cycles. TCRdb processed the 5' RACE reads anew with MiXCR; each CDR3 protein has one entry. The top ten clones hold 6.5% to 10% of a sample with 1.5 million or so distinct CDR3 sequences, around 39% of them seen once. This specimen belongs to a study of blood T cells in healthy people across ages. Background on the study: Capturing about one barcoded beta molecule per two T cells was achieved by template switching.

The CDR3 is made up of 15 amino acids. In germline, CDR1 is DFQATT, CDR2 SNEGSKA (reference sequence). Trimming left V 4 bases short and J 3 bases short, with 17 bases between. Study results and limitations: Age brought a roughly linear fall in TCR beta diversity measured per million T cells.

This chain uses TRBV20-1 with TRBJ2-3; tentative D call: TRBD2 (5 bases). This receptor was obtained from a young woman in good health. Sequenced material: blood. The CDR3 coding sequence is TGCAGTGCTACGGAAGCGGCCCCGGGGACAGATACGCAGTATTTT. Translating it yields CSATEAAPGTDTQYF.